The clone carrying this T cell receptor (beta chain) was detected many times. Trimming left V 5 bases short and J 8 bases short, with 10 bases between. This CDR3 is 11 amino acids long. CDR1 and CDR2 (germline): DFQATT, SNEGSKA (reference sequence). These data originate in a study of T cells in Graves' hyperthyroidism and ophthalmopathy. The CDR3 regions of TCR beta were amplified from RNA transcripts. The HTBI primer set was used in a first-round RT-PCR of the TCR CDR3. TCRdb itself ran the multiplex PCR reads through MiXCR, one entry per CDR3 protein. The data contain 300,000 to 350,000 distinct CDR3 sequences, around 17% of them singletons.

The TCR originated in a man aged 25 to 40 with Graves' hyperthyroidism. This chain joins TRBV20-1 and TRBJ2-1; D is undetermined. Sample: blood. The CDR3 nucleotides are TGCAGTGCTCCCTACTTCCATGAGCAGTTCTTC. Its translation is CSAPYFHEQFF.